The 12 T cell receptor beta chains reported below all come from one sample, sequenced in a study of T cells after yellow fever vaccination. TCRdb itself ran the 5' RACE reads through MiXCR, one entry per CDR3 protein. The sample consists of approximately 550,000 distinct CDR3 sequences, over 15% of them appearing once. The specimen comprised PBMCs, sampled 15 days after the yellow fever booster vaccination. These receptors were obtained from a man between 25 and 39 years old who received the YFV17D yellow fever vaccine.

This clonotype appeared many times. V and J are TRBV29-1 and TRBJ2-7, with 10 bases lining up with TRBD2. Germline V lookup: CDR1 SQVTM, CDR2 ANQGSEA. CDR3 length: 12 residues. Unmatched junction bases numbered 2, after V lost 7 bases and J lost 2 bases. CDR3 bases: TGCAGCGGGACTAGCGGAACCTACGAGCAGTACTTC. This translates into CSGTSGTYEQYF.

This clonotype was picked up a small number of times. The chain employs TRBV20-1 and TRBJ2-3; 10 nucleotides line up with TRBD2. With V trimmed by 1 base and J by 0 bases, 7 bases remained unmatched. CDR1 is DFQATT and CDR2 is SNEGSKA in the germline V gene (reference sequence). The CDR3 length is 17 residues. The CDR3 DNA is TGCAGTGCTAGAGGCCGCGGACTAGCGGCTAGCACAGATACGCAGTATTTT. Residues: CSARGRGLAASTDTQYF.

A few counts support this clonotype. The genes are TRBV9 and TRBJ2-7, with TRBD1 identical over 7 bases. With V trimmed by 4 bases and J by 5 bases, 9 bases remained unmatched. Germline assignment: CDR1 SGDLS and CDR2 YYNGEE. The CDR3 loop spans 14 amino acids. Written as DNA, the CDR3 is TGTGCCAGCAGCTTCCCGGGACAGAGTCACGAGCAGTACTTC. It yields the protein CASSFPGQSHEQYF.

The chain combines TRBV5-1 with TRBJ2-1; 12 positions agree with TRBD2. CDR1 is SGHRS, CDR2 YFSETQ, per germline. The CDR3 spans 16 residues. Unmatched junction bases numbered 4, after V lost 2 bases and J lost 4 bases. The DNA of the CDR3 is TGCGCCAGCAGCTTTGGGGGGACTAGCGGGTACAATGAGCAGTTCTTC. This codes for CASSFGGTSGYNEQFF.

This clonotype appeared a few times. The J gene is TRBJ2-7, the V gene TRBV7-2; D perhaps matches TRBD2 (6 bases). Looked up from germline, CDR1 is SGHTA and CDR2 is FQGNSA. The CDR3 has 15 residues. V lost 4 bases, J lost 3 bases, and 16 bases lay in between. The CDR3 spells CASSSKVGLFYEQYF. CDR3 in DNA: TGTGCCAGCAGCTCGAAAGTGGGACTGTTCTACGAGCAGTACTTC.

The gene calls are TRBV5-1 and TRBJ2-3, with TRBD2 matching over 8 bases. The V segment lost 7 bases and the J segment 0 bases; nucleotides outside the gene matches: 7. CDR1 is SGHRS, CDR2 YFSETQ, per germline. The CDR3 has 15 amino acids. The chain's CDR3 is CASGAGVPSTDTQYF. The CDR3 region has the DNA TGCGCCAGCGGAGCGGGAGTTCCTAGCACAGATACGCAGTATTTT.

This chain links TRBV12-3 or TRBV12-4 with TRBJ1-2; perhaps TRBD1 as D (5 bases). V was pared by 1 base and J by 7 bases, with 10 bases between. This CDR3 region has 13 residues. The CDR3 DNA reads TGTGCCAGCAGTTTAGAGGGGCGGAGTGGCTACACCTTC. This sequence encodes CASSLEGRSGYTF.

The chain links TRBV20-1 to TRBJ2-7; TRBD2 aligns across 11 bases. CDR3 length: 15 residues. Per the germline V gene, CDR1 is DFQATT and CDR2 is SNEGSKA (reference sequence). With V trimmed by 6 bases and J by 2 bases, 9 bases remained unmatched. In DNA form, the CDR3 reads TGCAGTGCCCTGACCTCGACTAGCGGGGCCTACGAGCAGTACTTC. Protein product: CSALTSTSGAYEQYF.

This clonotype has more than one count but fewer than ten. This sequence joins TRBV5-1 and TRBJ2-5; tentatively, D is TRBD1 (6 bases). Germline values: CDR1 SGHRS, CDR2 YFSETQ. Trimming took off 5 bases at V and 5 bases at J, with 16 bases between the two ends. The CDR3 totals 14 residues. The CDR3 DNA follows: TGCGCCAGCAGATCTCAAGCCCAGGGGGAGACCCAGTACTTC. It encodes CASRSQAQGETQYF.

V and J are TRBV7-2 and TRBJ2-3; 11 positions match TRBD1. CDR1 SGHTA and CDR2 FQGNSA come from the germline V gene. V lost 7 bases and J lost 3; bases outside the gene matches: 3. The CDR3 has 14 residues. The CDR3 sequence is CASMGTGGTDTQYF. CDR3 coding DNA: TGTGCCAGCATGGGGACAGGGGGAACAGATACGCAGTATTTT.

The rearrangement links TRBV7-9 to TRBJ2-1; D may be TRBD1 or TRBD2 (6 bases each). Germline CDR1 reads SEHNR; CDR2 reads FQNEAQ (reference sequence). This CDR3 contains 13 residues. Trimming left V 10 bases short and J 8 bases short, with 18 bases between. The CDR3 nucleotides are TGTGCCACCGATTATGGGGGGCTGGATGAGCAGTTCTTC. Amino acids: CATDYGGLDEQFF.

The CDR3 loop is CASSLGMHGEKLFF. CDR3 sequence (DNA): TGTGCCAGCAGCTTAGGGATGCATGGTGAAAAACTGTTTTTT. The chain links TRBV7-2 to TRBJ1-4, with D hard to call. The CDR3 is 14 residues long. Germline CDR1 reads SGHTA; CDR2 reads FQGNSA. The V and J ends lost 1 base and 7 bases respectively, with 10 bases between them. Complete variable domain (other parts from reference TRBV7-2 and TRBJ1-4): GAGVSQSPSNKVTEKGKDVELRCDPISGHTALYWYRQSLGQGLEFLIYFQGNSAPDKSGLPSDRFSAERTGGSVSTLTIQRTQQEDSAVYLCASSLGMHGEKLFFGSGTQLSVL.